This is a list of T cell receptor beta chains from one sample in a study of cytomegalovirus exposure and HLA in healthy donors. Data came from immunoSEQ multiplex PCR; TCRdb stores just in-frame clones and leaves some out. The table lists 95,000 to 150,000 clones, roughly 80% of them singletons, with about 2% in the top ten. Source material: PBMCs. The receptors stem from a man aged 25 to 40 in good health and CMV-seronegative. Both conserved end residues are part of each CDR3. D genes are given only for firm matches. Size is omitted from some rows. Given values are once, few, many or a class for expanded clones.

clone size	V gene	D gene	J gene	CDR3 protein	CDR3 DNA
few	TRBV2	TRBD2	TRBJ2-7	CASSDGGITYEQYF	TGTGCCAGCAGTGACGGGGGGATCACCTACGAGCAGTACTTC
NA	TRBV30	NA	TRBJ2-7	CAWSVWQGFPYEQYF	TGTGCCTGGAGTGTTTGGCAGGGATTTCCCTACGAGCAGTACTTC
NA	TRBV5-6	NA	TRBJ2-3	CASSLGLRAHTDTQYF	TGTGCCAGCAGCTTGGGGCTGCGGGCCCACACAGATACGCAGTATTTT
NA	TRBV6-5	NA	TRBJ1-6	CASKGGENSPLHF	TGTGCCAGCAAGGGGGGGGAGAATTCACCCCTCCACTTT
NA	TRBV13	TRBD1	TRBJ2-7	CASSLGRRQGAYEQYF	TGTGCCAGCAGCTTAGGTCGGAGACAGGGGGCCTACGAGCAGTACTTC
NA	TRBV30	NA	TRBJ2-3	CAWSVSGSSDTQYF	TGTGCCTGGAGTGTTAGCGGTTCTTCAGATACGCAGTATTTT
NA	TRBV19	TRBD1	TRBJ2-5	CASKGGQGSYQETQYF	TGTGCCAGTAAGGGGGGACAGGGATCTTACCAAGAGACCCAGTACTTC
NA	TRBV14	NA	TRBJ2-3	CASAGSGYPDTQYF	TGTGCCTCGGCGGGCTCTGGGTACCCAGATACGCAGTATTTT
NA	TRBV29-1	TRBD2	TRBJ2-7	CSVEDTGGEYF	TGCAGCGTTGAAGATACGGGAGGGGAGTACTTC
NA	TRBV7-2	NA	TRBJ1-1	CASSLTKNTEAFF	TGTGCCAGCAGCTTGACAAAAAACACTGAAGCTTTCTTT
NA	TRBV6-6	NA	TRBJ2-2	CASSKRGELFF	TGTGCCAGCAGTAAGAGGGGGGAGCTGTTTTTT
NA	TRBV5-6	TRBD2	TRBJ2-2	CASSLAGSGSPGTGELFF	TGTGCCAGCAGCTTGGCCGGTAGCGGGAGCCCGGGGACCGGGGAGCTGTTTTTT
NA	TRBV30	TRBD1	TRBJ1-1	CAWSAGDRGLENTEAFF	TGTGCCTGGAGTGCGGGGGACAGGGGGCTAGAGAACACTGAAGCTTTCTTT
few	TRBV19	NA	TRBJ2-5	CASSTSLTRAAQYF	TGTGCCAGTAGTACCTCCCTGACCAGGGCGGCCCAGTACTTC
NA	TRBV4-3	NA	TRBJ2-6	CASSQAQTMTGTGANGLTF	TGCGCCAGCAGCCAAGCACAGACCATGACAGGGACTGGGGCCAACGGCCTGACTTTC
NA	TRBV11-2	NA	TRBJ1-2	CASSLDWRGYTF	TGTGCCAGCAGCTTAGATTGGCGGGGCTACACCTTC
NA	TRBV5-1	TRBD1	TRBJ2-5	CASSLLGTGTQETQYF	TGCGCCAGCAGCTTGTTAGGGACAGGGACACAAGAGACCCAGTACTTC
NA	TRBV9	NA	TRBJ1-3	CASSVGLGVNSGNTIYF	TGTGCCAGCAGCGTAGGGTTGGGAGTGAACTCTGGAAACACCATATATTTT
NA	TRBV13	NA	TRBJ2-1	CASRAGRAPPNEQFF	TGTGCCAGCAGAGCCGGCAGGGCCCCCCCCAATGAGCAGTTCTTC
few	TRBV7-6	TRBD2	TRBJ2-6	CASSLGGGLLLTANVLTF	TGTGCCAGCAGCTTAGGGGGGGGACTGCTTTTGACGGCCAACGTCCTGACTTTC
NA	TRBV7-9	NA	TRBJ2-7	CASTGYSSYEQYF	TGTGCCAGCACAGGTTATAGCTCCTACGAGCAGTACTTC
few	TRBV4-1	NA	TRBJ2-1	CASSQERNEQFF	TGCGCCAGCAGCCAAGAGAGGAATGAGCAGTTCTTC
NA	TRBV27	TRBD1	TRBJ1-4	CASSRNPDRAEKLFF	TGTGCCAGCAGCCGTAATCCGGACAGGGCCGAAAAACTGTTTTTT
NA	TRBV19	NA	TRBJ1-5	CASSIGGRGGQPQHF	TGTGCCAGTAGTATAGGGGGTAGGGGAGGTCAGCCCCAGCATTTT
NA	TRBV7-6	TRBD1	TRBJ2-7	CASSTDRSSGEQYF	TGTGCCAGCAGCACGGACAGGTCTTCGGGCGAGCAGTACTTC
NA	TRBV5-1	NA	TRBJ1-4	CASSLDGTPFEKLFF	TGCGCCAGCAGCTTGGACGGGACTCCCTTCGAAAAACTGTTTTTT
NA	TRBV19	TRBD1	TRBJ2-4	CASSILGSGTAGAKNIQYF	TGTGCCAGTAGTATCTTGGGTTCCGGGACAGCAGGAGCCAAAAACATTCAGTACTTC
few	TRBV19	TRBD2	TRBJ2-3	CASSRAGGPGADTQYF	TGTGCCAGTAGTAGAGCGGGGGGGCCGGGAGCAGATACGCAGTATTTT
NA	TRBV7-8	TRBD1	TRBJ2-2	CASSVQGAPTGELFF	TGTGCCAGCAGCGTACAGGGGGCTCCCACCGGGGAGCTGTTTTTT
NA	TRBV11-3	TRBD1	TRBJ1-2	CASRLGGMGQGINSTF	TGTGCCAGCAGATTAGGAGGAATGGGACAGGGCATCAATTCCACCTTC
few	TRBV6-1	TRBD2	TRBJ2-3	CARGEGSSTDTQYF	TGTGCCAGGGGGGAGGGATCTAGCACAGATACGCAGTATTTT
NA	TRBV5-1	NA	TRBJ2-1	CASSLDGYNEQFF	TGCGCCAGCAGCTTGGACGGCTACAATGAGCAGTTCTTC
NA	TRBV11-2	NA	TRBJ2-1	CASRSTGGWEQFF	TGTGCCAGCAGGTCGACGGGTGGTTGGGAGCAGTTCTTC
few	TRBV7-9	NA	TRBJ1-3	CASSLGSSSSGNTIYF	TGTGCCAGCAGCTTAGGATCCTCGAGCTCTGGAAACACCATATATTTT
once	TRBV29-1	NA	TRBJ1-1	CSVGSAGMNTEAFF	TGCAGCGTTGGTAGTGCAGGTATGAACACTGAAGCTTTCTTT
NA	TRBV7-9	NA	TRBJ2-3	CASSLTLGTDTQYF	TGTGCCAGCAGCTTAACTCTAGGAACAGATACGCAGTATTTT
NA	TRBV7-2	TRBD2	TRBJ2-3	CASRFLAGGRSTDTQYF	TGTGCCAGTCGCTTCCTAGCGGGGGGCCGTAGCACAGATACGCAGTATTTT
few	TRBV6-1	NA	TRBJ1-4	CASSVSGQPKKLFF	TGTGCCAGCAGCGTGAGTGGACAGCCCAAAAAACTGTTTTTT
NA	TRBV7-9	TRBD2	TRBJ2-7	CASSPDGLAGPYEQYF	TGTGCCAGCAGCCCCGATGGACTAGCGGGACCTTACGAGCAGTACTTC
NA	TRBV30	TRBD1	TRBJ1-2	CAWIRQGIYYGYTF	TGTGCCTGGATAAGACAGGGGATCTACTATGGCTACACCTTC
NA	TRBV10-1	TRBD1	TRBJ1-1	CASRGQGPGTEAFF	TGCGCCAGCAGGGGACAGGGACCGGGCACTGAAGCTTTCTTT